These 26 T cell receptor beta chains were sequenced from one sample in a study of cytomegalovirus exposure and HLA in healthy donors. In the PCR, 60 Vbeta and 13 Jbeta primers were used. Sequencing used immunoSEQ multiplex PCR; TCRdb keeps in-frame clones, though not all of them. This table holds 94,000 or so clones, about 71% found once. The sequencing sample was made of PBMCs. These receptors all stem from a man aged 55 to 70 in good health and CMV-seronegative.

The CDR3 loop reads CASTSGRVADTQYF. As DNA, the CDR3 is TGTGCCAGCACTAGCGGGAGGGTCGCAGATACGCAGTATTTT. The chain employs TRBV25-1 and TRBJ2-3; TRBD2 aligns across 12 bases. With V trimmed by 7 bases and J by 4 bases, 3 bases remained unmatched. In germline, CDR1 is MGHDK, CDR2 SYGVNS. There are 14 residues in the CDR3. Drawing the rest from reference TRBV25-1 and TRBJ2-3, the complete variable domain is EADIYQTPRYLVIGTGKKITLECSQTMGHDKMYWYQQDPGMELHLIHYSYGVNSTEKGDLSSESTVSRIRTEHFPLTLESARPSHTSQYLCASTSGRVADTQYFGPGTRLTVL.

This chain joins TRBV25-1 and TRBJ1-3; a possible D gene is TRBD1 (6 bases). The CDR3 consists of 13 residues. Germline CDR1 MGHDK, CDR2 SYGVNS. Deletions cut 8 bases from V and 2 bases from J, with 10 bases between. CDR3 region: CASCRGAGNTIYF. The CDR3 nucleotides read TGTGCCAGCTGCAGGGGAGCTGGAAACACCATATATTTT. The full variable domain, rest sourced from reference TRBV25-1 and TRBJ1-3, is EADIYQTPRYLVIGTGKKITLECSQTMGHDKMYWYQQDPGMELHLIHYSYGVNSTEKGDLSSESTVSRIRTEHFPLTLESARPSHTSQYLCASCRGAGNTIYFGEGSWLTVV.

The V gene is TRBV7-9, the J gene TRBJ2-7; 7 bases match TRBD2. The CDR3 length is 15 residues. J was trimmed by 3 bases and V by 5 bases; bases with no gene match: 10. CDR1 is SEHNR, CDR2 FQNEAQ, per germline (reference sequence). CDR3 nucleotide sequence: TGTGCCAGCAGCCCCAGACTAGCAGCTATCTACGAGCAGTACTTC. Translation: CASSPRLAAIYEQYF.

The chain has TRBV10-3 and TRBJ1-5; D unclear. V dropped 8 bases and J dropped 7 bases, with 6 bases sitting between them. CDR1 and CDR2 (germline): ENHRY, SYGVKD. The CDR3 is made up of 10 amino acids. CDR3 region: CAIGRQPQHF. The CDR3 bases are TGTGCCATCGGCAGGCAGCCCCAGCATTTT.

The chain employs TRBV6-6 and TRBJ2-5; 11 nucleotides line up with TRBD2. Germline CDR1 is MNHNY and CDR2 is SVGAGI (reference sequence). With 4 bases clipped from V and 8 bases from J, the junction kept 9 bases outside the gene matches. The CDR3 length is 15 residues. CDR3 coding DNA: TGTGCCAGCAGTTCCCGGACTAGCGGGCAAGGAACCCAGTACTTC. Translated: CASSSRTSGQGTQYF.

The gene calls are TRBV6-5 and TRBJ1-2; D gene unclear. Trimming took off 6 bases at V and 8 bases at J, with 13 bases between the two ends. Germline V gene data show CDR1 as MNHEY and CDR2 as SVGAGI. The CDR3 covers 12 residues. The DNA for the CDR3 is TGTGCCAGCAGCCCAGGTGCCTACGGCTACACCTTC. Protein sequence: CASSPGAYGYTF.

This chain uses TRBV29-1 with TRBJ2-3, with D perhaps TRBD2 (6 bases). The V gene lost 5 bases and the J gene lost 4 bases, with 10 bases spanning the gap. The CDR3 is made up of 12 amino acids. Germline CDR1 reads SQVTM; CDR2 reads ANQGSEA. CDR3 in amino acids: CSVSTRPDTQYF. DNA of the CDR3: TGCAGCGTTTCGACTAGACCAGATACGCAGTATTTT.

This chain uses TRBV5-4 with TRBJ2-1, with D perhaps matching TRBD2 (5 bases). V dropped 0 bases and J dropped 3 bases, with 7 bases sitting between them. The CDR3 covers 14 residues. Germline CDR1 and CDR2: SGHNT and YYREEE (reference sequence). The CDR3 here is CASSLVGDYNEQFF. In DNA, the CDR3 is TGTGCCAGCAGCTTGGTCGGGGACTACAATGAGCAGTTCTTC.

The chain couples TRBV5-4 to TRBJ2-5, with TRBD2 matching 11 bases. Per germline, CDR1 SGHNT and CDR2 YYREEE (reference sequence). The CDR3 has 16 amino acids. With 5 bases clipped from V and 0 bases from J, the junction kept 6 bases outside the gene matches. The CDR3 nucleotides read TGTGCCAGCAGGCAAATGACTAGCGGGAACCAAGAGACCCAGTACTTC. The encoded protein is CASRQMTSGNQETQYF.

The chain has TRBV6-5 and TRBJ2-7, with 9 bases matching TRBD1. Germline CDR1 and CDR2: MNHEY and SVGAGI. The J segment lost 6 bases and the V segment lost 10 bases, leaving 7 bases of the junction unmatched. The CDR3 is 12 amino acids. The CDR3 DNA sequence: TGTGCCACGGGACAGGGCAGTCGCGAGCAGTACTTC. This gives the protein CATGQGSREQYF.

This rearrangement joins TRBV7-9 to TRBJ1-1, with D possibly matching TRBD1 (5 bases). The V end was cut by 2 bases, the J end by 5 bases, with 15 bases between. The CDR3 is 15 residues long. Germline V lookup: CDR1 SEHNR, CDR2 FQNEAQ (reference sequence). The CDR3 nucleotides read TGTGCCAGCAGCTTAACGGGGGGGAGGCGGACTGAAGCTTTCTTT. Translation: CASSLTGGRRTEAFF.

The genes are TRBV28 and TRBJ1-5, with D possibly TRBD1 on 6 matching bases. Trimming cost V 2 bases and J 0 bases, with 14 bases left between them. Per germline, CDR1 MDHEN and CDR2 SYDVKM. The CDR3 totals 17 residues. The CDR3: CASSLKAGAYSNQPQHF. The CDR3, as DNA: TGTGCCAGCAGTTTAAAGGCGGGGGCGTATAGCAATCAGCCCCAGCATTTT.

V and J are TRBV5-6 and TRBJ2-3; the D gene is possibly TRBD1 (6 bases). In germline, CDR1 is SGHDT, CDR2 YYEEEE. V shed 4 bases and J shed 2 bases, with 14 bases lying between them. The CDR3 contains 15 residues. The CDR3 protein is CASSTTGSSTDTQYF. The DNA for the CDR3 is TGTGCCAGCAGCACGACAGGTTCCTCCACAGATACGCAGTATTTT.

The CDR3 DNA sequence: TGTGCCAGTAGTAGCCCCGGGACAGGGTACTATGGCTACACCTTC. This sequence encodes CASSSPGTGYYGYTF. This chain joins TRBV19 and TRBJ1-2; 9 nucleotides align to TRBD1. Per the germline V gene, CDR1 is LNHDA and CDR2 is SQIVND (reference sequence). This CDR3 contains 15 residues. V gave up 4 bases and J gave up 3 bases; unmatched junction bases: 6.

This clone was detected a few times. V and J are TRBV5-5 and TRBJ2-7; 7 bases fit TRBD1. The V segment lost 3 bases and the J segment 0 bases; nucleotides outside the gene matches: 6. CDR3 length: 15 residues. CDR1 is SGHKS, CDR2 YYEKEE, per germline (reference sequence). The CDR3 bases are TGTGCCAGCAGCTATACAGGGGTCGTCTCCTACGAGCAGTACTTC. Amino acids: CASSYTGVVSYEQYF.

The CDR3 reads CASSLYGQPYEQYF. The CDR3 DNA reads TGTGCCAGCAGCTTGTACGGACAGCCTTACGAGCAGTACTTC. This chain uses TRBV5-4 with TRBJ2-7; maybe TRBD1 (6 bases). V was shortened by 1 base and J by 4 bases, with 12 bases between the two germline ends. CDR1 SGHNT and CDR2 YYREEE come from the germline V gene (reference sequence). CDR3 length: 14 residues.

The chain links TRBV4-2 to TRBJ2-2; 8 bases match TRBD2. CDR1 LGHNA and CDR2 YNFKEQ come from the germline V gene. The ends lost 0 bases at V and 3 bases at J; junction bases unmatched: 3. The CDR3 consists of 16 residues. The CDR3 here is CASSQDPAGDTGELFF. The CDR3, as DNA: TGTGCCAGCAGCCAAGACCCAGCGGGAGACACCGGGGAGCTGTTTTTT.

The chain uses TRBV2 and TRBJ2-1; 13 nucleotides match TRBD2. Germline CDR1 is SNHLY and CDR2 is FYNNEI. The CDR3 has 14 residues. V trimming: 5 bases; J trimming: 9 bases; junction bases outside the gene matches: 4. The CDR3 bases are TGTGCCAGCAGTTATACTAGCGGGAGGGGTGAGCAGTTCTTC. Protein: CASSYTSGRGEQFF.

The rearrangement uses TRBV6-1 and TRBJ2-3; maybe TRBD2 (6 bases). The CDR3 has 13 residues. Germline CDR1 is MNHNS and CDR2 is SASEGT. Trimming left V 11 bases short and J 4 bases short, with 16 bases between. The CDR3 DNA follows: TGTGCCGTCTCGGGCGGAGGGTCAGATACGCAGTATTTT. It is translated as CAVSGGGSDTQYF.

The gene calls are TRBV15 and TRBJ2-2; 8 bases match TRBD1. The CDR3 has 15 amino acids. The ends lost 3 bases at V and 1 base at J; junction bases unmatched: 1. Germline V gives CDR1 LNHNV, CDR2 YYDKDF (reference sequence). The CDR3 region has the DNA TGTGCCACCAGCAGGACAGGGGAGAACACCGGGGAGCTGTTTTTT. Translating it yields CATSRTGENTGELFF.

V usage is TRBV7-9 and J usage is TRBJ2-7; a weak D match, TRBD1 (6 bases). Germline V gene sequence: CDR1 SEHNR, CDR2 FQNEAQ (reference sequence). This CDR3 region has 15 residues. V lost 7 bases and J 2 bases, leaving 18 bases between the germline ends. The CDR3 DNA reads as TGTGCCAGCACCGAGCGACAGGCCCTAACCTACGAGCAGTACTTC. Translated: CASTERQALTYEQYF.

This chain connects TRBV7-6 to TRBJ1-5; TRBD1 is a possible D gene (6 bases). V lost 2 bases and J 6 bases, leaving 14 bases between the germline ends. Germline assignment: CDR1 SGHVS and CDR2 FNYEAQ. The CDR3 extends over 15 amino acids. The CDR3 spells CASSLRAGDSQPQHF. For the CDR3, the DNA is TGTGCCAGCAGCTTACGGGCAGGGGATAGTCAGCCCCAGCATTTT.

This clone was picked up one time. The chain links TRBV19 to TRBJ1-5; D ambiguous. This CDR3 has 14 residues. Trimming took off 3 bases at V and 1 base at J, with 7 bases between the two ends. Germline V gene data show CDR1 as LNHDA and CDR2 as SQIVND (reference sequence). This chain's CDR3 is CASSIGQSNQPQHF. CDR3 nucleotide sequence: TGTGCCAGTAGTATTGGGCAGAGCAATCAGCCCCAGCATTTT.

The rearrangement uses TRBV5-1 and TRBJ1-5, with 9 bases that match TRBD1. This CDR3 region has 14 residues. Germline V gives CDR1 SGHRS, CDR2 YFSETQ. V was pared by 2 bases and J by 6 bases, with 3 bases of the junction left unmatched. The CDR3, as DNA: TGCGCCAGCAGCTTACAGGGGGCCGGTCAGCCCCAGCATTTT. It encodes CASSLQGAGQPQHF.

The CDR3 protein is CASSITQNGYTF. The CDR3 nucleotides are TGTGCCAGTAGTATTACCCAGAATGGCTACACCTTC. This chain joins TRBV19 and TRBJ1-2; D gene uncertain. The CDR3 spans 12 residues. CDR1 LNHDA and CDR2 SQIVND come from the germline V gene (reference sequence). V lost 3 bases to trimming and J lost 6 bases, with 8 bases between them.

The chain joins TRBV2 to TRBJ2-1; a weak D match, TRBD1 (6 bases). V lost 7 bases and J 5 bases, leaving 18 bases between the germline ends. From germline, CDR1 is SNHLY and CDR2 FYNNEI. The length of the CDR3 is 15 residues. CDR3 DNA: TGTGCCAGCACCTTGGACAACGCAGGGGACAATGAGCAGTTCTTC. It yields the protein CASTLDNAGDNEQFF.